This T cell receptor (beta chain) was obtained from a study of CD8 T cells in ankylosing spondylitis. Germline V CDR1 and CDR2: MNHNS, SASEGT. J gave up 8 bases and V 8 bases, and 13 bases lay outside the gene matches. This CDR3 contains 14 residues. As for this clonotype: Antigen: not known.

Study-level findings and limits: Reported data indicate significant enrichment of disease-linked clones within matched ankylosing spondylitis synovial fluid. Reactive arthritis synovial fluid and blood were previously reported to contain some motif variants. Seemingly characteristic of ankylosing spondylitis blood was a TCR beta motif consisting of fewer than 10 highly homologous variants. The disease-linked clones had a CD8+ phenotype and low blood frequencies.

Using quantitative 5'-RACE with molecular barcodes, the authors made TCR beta libraries. TCRdb fed the 5' RACE reads into MiXCR, producing one record per CDR3 protein. The sample consists of a few hundred thousand distinct CDR3 sequences, around 19% of them appearing once. V and J are TRBV6-1 and TRBJ1-2, with 8 bases lining up with TRBD1. The sequencing input was blood, either unsorted or a sorted T cell fraction (not recorded which). The source is a male donor with ankylosing spondylitis. In DNA form, the CDR3 reads TGTGCCAGCTCTTGGGACAGGTCCTCTATGGGCTACACCTTC. Translating gives CASSWDRSSMGYTF.